This TCR beta chain derives from a study of blood T cells in healthy people across ages. Whole-study findings and limits: Correlation between TCR beta diversity and naive T cell percentage was strong.

The CDR3 length is 14 residues. With 5 bases removed from V and 0 bases from J, the gap between germline ends came to 10 bases. Germline V gene lookup returns CDR1 MDHEN and CDR2 SYDVKM. The second PCR ran roughly 6 to 12 cycles with a sample-barcoded 5' primer and J-beta primers. TCRdb re-called the 5' RACE reads through MiXCR, storing one row per CDR3 protein. Among some 930,000 distinct CDR3 sequences listed, about 28% were seen once. Regarding this clonotype: What it binds is not known.

The same data also went into a second study, on T cells of mothers and their children. That report adds: In each mother, TCR beta CDR3 reads exceeded 9 million; in each child, they numbered some 3 million.

This rearrangement joins TRBV28 to TRBJ1-1; D not resolved. Sequencing input: blood. The TCR comes from a woman aged 40 to 49 in good health. CDR3 nucleotides: TGTGCCAGCAGTCTACCAGCAGTGAACACTGAAGCTTTCTTT. This translates into CASSLPAVNTEAFF.